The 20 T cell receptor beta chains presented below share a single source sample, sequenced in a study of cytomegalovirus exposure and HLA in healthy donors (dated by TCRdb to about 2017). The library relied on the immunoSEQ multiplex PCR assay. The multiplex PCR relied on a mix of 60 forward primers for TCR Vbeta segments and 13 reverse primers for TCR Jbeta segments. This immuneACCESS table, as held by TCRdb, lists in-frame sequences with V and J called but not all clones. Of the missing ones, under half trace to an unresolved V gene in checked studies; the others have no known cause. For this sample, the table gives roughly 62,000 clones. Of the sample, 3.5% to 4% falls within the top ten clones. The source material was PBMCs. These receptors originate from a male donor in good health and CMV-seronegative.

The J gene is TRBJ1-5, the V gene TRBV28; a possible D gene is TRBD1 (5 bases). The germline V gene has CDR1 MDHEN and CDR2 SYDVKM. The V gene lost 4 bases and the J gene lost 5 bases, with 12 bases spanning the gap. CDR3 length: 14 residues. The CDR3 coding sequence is TGTGCCAGCAGTTACAGGTCTTTAGATCAGCCCCAGCATTTT. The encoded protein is CASSYRSLDQPQHF.

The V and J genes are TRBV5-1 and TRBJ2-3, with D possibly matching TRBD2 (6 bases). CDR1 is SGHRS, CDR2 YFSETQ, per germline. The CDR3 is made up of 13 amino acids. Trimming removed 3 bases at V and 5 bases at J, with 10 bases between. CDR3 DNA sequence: TGCGCCAGCAGCTCCCGCGGGGAAGATACGCAGTATTTT. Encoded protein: CASSSRGEDTQYF. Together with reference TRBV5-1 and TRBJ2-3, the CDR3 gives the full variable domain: KAGVTQTPRYLIKTRGQQVTLSCSPISGHRSVSWYQQTPGQGLQFLFEYFSETQRNKGNFPGRFSGRQFSNSRSEMNVSTLELGDSALYLCASSSRGEDTQYFGPGTRLTVL.

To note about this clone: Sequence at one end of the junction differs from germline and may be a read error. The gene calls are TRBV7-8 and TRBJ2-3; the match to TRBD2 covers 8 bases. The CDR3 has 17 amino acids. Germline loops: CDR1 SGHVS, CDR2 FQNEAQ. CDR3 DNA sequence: TGTGCCAGCAGCTTCCTCGAGCGGGAGAAACTCACAGATAAGCAGTATTTT. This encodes CASSFLEREKLTDKQYF.

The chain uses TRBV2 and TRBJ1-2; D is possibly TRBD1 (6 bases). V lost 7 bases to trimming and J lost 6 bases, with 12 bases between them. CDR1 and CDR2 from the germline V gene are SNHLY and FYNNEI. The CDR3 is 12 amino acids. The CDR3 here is CASNQDRNGYTF. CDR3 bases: TGTGCCAGCAACCAGGACAGAAATGGCTACACCTTC.

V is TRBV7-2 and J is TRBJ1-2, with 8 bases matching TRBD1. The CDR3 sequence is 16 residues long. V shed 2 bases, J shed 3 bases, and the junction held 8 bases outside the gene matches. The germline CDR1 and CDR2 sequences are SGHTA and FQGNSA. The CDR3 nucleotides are TGTGCCAGCAGCTTACGGACCGGGACAGGAGACTATGGCTACACCTTC. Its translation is CASSLRTGTGDYGYTF. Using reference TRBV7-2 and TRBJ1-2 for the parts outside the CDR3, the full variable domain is GAGVSQSPSNKVTEKGKDVELRCDPISGHTALYWYRQSLGQGLEFLIYFQGNSAPDKSGLPSDRFSAERTGGSVSTLTIQRTQQEDSAVYLCASSLRTGTGDYGYTFGSGTRLTVV.

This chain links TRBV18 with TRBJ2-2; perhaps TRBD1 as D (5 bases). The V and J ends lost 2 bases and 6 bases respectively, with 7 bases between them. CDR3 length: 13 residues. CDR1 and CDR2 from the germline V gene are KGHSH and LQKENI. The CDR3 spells CASSPVGPGELFF. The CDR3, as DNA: TGTGCCAGCTCACCAGTGGGGCCCGGGGAGCTGTTTTTT.

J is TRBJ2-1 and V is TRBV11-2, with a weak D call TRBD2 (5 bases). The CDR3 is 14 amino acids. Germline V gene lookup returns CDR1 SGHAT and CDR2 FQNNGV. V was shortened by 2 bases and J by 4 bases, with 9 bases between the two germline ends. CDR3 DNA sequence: TGTGCCAGCAGCTTATCTCTAGCATACAATGAGCAGTTCTTC. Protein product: CASSLSLAYNEQFF.

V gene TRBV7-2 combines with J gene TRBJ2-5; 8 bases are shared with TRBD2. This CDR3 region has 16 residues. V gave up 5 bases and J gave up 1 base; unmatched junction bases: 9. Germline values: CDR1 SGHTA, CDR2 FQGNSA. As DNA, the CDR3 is TGTGCCAGCAGCCCCCAATGGCGGGGGGCCCAAGAGACCCAGTACTTC. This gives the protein CASSPQWRGAQETQYF. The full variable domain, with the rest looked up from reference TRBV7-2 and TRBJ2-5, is GAGVSQSPSNKVTEKGKDVELRCDPISGHTALYWYRQSLGQGLEFLIYFQGNSAPDKSGLPSDRFSAERTGGSVSTLTIQRTQQEDSAVYLCASSPQWRGAQETQYFGPGTRLLVL.

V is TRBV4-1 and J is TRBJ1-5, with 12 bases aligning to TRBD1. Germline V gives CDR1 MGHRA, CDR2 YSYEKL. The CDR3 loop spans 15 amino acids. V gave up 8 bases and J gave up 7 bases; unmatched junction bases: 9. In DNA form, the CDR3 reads TGCGCCAGCGGGACAGGGGGCGTTCGAGTCCAGCCCCAGCATTTT. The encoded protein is CASGTGGVRVQPQHF.

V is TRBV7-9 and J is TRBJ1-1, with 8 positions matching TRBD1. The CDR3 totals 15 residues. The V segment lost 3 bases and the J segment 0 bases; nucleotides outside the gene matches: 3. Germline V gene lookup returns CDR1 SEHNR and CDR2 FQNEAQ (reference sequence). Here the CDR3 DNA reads TGTGCCAGCAGCTTGGGACAGGCTATGAACACTGAAGCTTTCTTT. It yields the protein CASSLGQAMNTEAFF.

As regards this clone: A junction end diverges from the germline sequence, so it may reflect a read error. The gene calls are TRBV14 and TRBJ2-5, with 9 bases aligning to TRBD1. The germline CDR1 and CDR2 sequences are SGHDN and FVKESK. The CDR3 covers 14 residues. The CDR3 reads CASSYRGRGENQYF. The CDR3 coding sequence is TGTGCCAGCAGCTACAGGGGGCGTGGGGAGAACCAGTACTTC.

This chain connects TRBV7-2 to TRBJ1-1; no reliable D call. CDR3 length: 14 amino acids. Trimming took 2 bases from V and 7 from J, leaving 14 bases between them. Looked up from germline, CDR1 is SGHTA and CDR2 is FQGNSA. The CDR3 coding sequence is TGTGCCAGCAGCTTAAGGCCCGGGGAAAGTGAAGCTTTCTTT. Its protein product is CASSLRPGESEAFF.

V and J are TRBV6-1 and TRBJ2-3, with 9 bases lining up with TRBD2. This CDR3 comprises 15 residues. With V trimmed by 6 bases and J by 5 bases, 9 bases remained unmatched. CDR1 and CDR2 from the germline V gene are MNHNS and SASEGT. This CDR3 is CASSRAGGPVDTQYF. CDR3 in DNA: TGTGCCAGCAGCCGGGCGGGAGGGCCTGTAGATACGCAGTATTTT.

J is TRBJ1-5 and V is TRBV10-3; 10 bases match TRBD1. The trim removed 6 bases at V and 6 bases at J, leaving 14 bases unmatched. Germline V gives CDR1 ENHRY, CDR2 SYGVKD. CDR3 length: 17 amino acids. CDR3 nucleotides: TGTGCCATCAGGTCGGCCCCCGGGACAGGGGTCCCTCAGCCCCAGCATTTT. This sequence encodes CAIRSAPGTGVPQPQHF.

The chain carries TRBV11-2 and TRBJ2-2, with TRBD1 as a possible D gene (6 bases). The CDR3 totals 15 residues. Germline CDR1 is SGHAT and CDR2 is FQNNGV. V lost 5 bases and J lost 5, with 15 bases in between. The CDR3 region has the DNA TGTGCCAGCAGCAAACCTAGGGGGAATACCGGGGAGCTGTTTTTT. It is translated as CASSKPRGNTGELFF.

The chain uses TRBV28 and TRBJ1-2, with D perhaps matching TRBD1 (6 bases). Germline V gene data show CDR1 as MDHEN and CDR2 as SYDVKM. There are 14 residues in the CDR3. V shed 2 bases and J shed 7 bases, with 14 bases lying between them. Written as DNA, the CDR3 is TGTGCCAGCAGTTTACCCACAGGGCGGGCTGGCTACACCTTC. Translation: CASSLPTGRAGYTF.

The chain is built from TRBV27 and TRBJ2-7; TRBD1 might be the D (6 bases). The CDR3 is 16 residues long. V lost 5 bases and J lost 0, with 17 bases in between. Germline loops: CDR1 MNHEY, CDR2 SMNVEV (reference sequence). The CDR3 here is CASSQKPGAGSYEQYF. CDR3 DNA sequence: TGTGCCAGCAGTCAAAAACCAGGGGCCGGCTCCTACGAGCAGTACTTC.

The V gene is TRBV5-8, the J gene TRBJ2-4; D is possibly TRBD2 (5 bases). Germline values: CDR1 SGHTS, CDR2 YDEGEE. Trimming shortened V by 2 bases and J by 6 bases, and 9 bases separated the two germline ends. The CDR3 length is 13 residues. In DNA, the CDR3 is TGTGCCAGCAGCTTAGTCGGGATAAACATTCAGTACTTC. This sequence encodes CASSLVGINIQYF.

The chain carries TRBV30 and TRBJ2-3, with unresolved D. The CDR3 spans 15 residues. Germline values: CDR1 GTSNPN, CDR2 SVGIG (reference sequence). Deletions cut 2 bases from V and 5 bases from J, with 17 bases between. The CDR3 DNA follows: TGTGCCTGGAGTATTTCGTCTGGTAGAGTAGATACGCAGTATTTT. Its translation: CAWSISSGRVDTQYF.

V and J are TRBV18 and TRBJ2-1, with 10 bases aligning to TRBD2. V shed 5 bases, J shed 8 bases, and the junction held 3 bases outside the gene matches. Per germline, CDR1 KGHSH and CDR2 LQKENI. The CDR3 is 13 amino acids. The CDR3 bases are TGTGCCAGCTCATCTAGCGGGAGCTATGAGCAGTTCTTC. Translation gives CASSSSGSYEQFF.